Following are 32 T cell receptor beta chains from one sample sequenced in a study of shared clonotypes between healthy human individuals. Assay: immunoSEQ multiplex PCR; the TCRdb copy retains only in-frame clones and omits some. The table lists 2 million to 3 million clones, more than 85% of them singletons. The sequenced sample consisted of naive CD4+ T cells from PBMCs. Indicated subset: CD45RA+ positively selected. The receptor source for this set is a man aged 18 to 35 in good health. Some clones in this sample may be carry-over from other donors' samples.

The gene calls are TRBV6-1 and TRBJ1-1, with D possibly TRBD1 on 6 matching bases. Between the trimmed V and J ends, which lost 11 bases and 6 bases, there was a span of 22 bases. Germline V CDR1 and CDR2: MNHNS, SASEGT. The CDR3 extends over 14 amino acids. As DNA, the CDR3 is TGTGCCGACGGGGGGGGGCTCTCAGTGTCTGAAGCTTTCTTT. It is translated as CADGGGLSVSEAFF.

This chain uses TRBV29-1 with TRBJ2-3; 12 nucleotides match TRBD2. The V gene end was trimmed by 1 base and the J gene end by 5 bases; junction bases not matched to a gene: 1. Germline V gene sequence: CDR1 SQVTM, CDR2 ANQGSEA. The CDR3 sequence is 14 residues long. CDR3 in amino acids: CSVEGLAGEDTQYF. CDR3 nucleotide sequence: TGCAGCGTTGAAGGACTAGCGGGAGAAGATACGCAGTATTTT.

The CDR3 coding sequence is TGCGCCAGCACGTCACCTGTTAAGATGGGGGGCTACTCCTACGAGCAGTACTTC. Protein product: CASTSPVKMGGYSYEQYF. The V gene is TRBV10-1, the J gene TRBJ2-7; the D call may be TRBD1 or TRBD2 (6 bases each). The V gene lost 7 bases and the J gene lost 0 bases, with 25 bases spanning the gap. This CDR3 spans 18 amino acids. The germline V gene encodes CDR1 WNHNN and CDR2 SYGVQD (reference sequence).

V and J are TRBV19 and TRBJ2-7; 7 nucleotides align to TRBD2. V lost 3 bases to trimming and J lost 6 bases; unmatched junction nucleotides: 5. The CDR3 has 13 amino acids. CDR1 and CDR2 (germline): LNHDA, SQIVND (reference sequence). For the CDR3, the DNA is TGTGCCAGTAGTATTGTGACTAGCCGCGAGCAGTACTTC. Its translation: CASSIVTSREQYF.

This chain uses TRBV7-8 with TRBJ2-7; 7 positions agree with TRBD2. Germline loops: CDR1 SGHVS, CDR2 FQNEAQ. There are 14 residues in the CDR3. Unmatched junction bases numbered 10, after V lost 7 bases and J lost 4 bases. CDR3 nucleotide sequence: TGTGCCAGCACCCCCGCTAGCGGCATATACGAGCAGTACTTC. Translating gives CASTPASGIYEQYF.

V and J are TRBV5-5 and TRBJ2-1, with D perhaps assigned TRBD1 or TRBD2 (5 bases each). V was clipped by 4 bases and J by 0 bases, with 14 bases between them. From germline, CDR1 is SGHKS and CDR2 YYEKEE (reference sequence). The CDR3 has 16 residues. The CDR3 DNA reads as TGTGCCAGCAGCCAAGAGACGGGGCACTCCTACAATGAGCAGTTCTTC. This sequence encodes CASSQETGHSYNEQFF.

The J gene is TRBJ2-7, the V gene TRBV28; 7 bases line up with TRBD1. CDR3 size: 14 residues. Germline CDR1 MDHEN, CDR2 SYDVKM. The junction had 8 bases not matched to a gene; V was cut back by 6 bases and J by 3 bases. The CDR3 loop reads CASRPHSGGYEQYF. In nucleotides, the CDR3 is TGTGCCAGCAGACCACACTCAGGGGGCTACGAGCAGTACTTC.

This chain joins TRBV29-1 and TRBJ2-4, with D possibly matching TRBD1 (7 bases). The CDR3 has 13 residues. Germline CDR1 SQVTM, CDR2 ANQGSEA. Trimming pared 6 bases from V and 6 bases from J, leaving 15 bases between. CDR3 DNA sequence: TGCAGCGTGACAGGGAGGTTTTCAAACATTCAGTACTTC. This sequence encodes CSVTGRFSNIQYF.

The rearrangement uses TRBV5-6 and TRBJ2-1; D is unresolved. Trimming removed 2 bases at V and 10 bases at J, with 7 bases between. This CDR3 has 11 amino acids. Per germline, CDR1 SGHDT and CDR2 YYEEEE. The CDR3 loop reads CASSFFEEQFF. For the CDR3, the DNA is TGTGCCAGCAGCTTTTTCGAAGAGCAGTTCTTC.

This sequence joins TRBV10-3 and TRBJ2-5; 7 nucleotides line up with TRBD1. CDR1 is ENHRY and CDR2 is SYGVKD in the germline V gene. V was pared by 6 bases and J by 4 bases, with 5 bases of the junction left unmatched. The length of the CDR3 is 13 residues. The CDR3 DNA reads TGTGCCATCAGCCTACAGGGGTCAGAGACCCAGTACTTC. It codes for CAISLQGSETQYF.

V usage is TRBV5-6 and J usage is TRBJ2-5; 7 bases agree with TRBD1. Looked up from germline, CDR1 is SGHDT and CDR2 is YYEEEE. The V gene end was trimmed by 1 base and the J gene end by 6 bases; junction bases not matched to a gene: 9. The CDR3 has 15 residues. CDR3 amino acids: CASSLRGGAWKTQYF. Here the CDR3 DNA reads TGTGCCAGCAGCTTGCGAGGGGGCGCTTGGAAGACCCAGTACTTC.

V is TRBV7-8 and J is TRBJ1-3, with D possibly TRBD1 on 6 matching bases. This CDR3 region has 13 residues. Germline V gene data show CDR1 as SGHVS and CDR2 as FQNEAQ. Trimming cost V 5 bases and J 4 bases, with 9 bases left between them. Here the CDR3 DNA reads TGTGCCAGCAGCCCCGACAGGGGAAACACCATATATTTT. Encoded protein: CASSPDRGNTIYF.

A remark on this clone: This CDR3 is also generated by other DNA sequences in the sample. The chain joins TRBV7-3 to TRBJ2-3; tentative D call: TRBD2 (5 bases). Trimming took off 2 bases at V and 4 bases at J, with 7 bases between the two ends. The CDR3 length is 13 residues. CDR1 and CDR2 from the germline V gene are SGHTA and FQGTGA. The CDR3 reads CASSLAGPDTQYF. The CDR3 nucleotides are TGTGCCAGCAGCTTAGCGGGCCCAGATACGCAGTATTTT.

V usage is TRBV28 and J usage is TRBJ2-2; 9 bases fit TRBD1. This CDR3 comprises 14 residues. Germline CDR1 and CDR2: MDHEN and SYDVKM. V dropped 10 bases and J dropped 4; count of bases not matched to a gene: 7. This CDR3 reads CAIRTGAVTGELFF. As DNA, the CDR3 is TGTGCCATACGGACAGGGGCAGTCACCGGGGAGCTGTTTTTT.

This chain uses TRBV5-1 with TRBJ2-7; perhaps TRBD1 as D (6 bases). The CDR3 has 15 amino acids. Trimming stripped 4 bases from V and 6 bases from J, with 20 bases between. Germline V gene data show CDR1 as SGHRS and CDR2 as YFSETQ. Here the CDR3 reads CASSRAGTISGEQYF. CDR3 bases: TGCGCCAGCAGCCGGGCAGGGACAATTTCGGGCGAGCAGTACTTC.

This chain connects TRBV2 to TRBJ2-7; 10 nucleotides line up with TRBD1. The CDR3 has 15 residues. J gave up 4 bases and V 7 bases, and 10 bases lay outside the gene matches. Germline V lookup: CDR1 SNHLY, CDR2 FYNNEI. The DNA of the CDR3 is TGTGCCAGCATCCTGCCGGGACAGGGGAATTACGAGCAGTACTTC. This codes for CASILPGQGNYEQYF. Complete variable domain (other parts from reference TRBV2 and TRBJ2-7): EPEVTQTPSHQVTQMGQEVILRCVPISNHLYFYWYRQILGQKVEFLVSFYNNEISEKSEIFDDQFSVERPDGSNFTLKIRSTKLEDSAMYFCASILPGQGNYEQYFGPGTRLTVT.

The CDR3 reads CASSNWDTQETQYF. In DNA, the CDR3 is TGTGCCAGCAGCAATTGGGACACCCAAGAGACCCAGTACTTC. The rearrangement uses TRBV5-5 and TRBJ2-5, with D perhaps TRBD1 (6 bases). The ends were cut back, 4 bases at V and 1 base at J, with 11 bases in the middle. CDR1 is SGHKS, CDR2 YYEKEE, per germline (reference sequence). This CDR3 is built from 14 residues.

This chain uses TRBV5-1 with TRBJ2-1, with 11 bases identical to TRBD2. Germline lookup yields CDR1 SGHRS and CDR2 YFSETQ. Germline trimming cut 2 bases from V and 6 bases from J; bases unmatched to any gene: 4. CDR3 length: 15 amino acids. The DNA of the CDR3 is TGCGCCAGCAGCTTCCTAGCGGGAGGCGGCAATGAGCAGTTCTTC. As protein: CASSFLAGGGNEQFF.

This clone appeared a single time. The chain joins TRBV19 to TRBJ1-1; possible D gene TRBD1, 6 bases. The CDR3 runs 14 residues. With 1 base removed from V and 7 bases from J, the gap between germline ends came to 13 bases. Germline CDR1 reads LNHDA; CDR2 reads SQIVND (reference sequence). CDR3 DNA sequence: TGTGCCAGTAGTATAGTGGGGGGGCCCGGTGAAGCTTTCTTT. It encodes CASSIVGGPGEAFF.

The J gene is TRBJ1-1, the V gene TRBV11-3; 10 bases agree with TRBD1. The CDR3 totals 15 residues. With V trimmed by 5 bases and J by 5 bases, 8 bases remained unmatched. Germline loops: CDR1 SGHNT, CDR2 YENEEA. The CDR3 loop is CASSARTGGDTEAFF. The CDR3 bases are TGTGCCAGCAGCGCAAGGACAGGGGGAGATACTGAAGCTTTCTTT.

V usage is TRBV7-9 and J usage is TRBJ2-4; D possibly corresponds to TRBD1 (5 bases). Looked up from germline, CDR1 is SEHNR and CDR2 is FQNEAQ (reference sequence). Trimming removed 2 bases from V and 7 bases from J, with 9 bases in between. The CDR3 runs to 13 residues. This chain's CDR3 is CASSLSDSNIQYF. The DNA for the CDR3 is TGTGCCAGCAGCTTATCCGACAGTAACATTCAGTACTTC.

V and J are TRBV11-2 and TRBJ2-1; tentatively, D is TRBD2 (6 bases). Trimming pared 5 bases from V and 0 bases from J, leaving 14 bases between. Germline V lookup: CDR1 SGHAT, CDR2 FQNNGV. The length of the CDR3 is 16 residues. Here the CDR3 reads CASSQLGLPSYNEQFF. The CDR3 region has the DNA TGTGCCAGCAGCCAATTGGGACTGCCCTCCTACAATGAGCAGTTCTTC.

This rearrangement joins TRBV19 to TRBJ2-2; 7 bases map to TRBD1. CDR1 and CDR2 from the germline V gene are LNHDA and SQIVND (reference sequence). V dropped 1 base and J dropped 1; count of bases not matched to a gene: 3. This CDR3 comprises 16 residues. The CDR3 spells CASSIVRDRNTGELFF. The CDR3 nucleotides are TGTGCCAGTAGTATAGTTCGGGACAGGAACACCGGGGAGCTGTTTTTT.

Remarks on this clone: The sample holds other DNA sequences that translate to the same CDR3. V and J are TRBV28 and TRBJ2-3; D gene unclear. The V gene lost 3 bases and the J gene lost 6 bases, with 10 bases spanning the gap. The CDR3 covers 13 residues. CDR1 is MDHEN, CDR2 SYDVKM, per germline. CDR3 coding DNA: TGTGCCAGCAGTTTGCGAGCTGGGGATACGCAGTATTTT. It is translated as CASSLRAGDTQYF.

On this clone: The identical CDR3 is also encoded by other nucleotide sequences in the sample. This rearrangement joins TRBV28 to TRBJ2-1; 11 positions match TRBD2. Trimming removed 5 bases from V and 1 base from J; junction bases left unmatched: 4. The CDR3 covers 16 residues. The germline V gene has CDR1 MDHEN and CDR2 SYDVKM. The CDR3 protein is CASSLRLAGSYNEQFF. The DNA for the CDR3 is TGTGCCAGCAGTCTCAGACTAGCGGGATCCTACAATGAGCAGTTCTTC. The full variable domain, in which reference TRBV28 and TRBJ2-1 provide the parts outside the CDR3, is DVKVTQSSRYLVKRTGEKVFLECVQDMDHENMFWYRQDPGLGLRLIYFSYDVKMKEKGDIPEGYSVSREKKERFSLILESASTNQTSMYLCASSLRLAGSYNEQFFGPGTRLTVL.

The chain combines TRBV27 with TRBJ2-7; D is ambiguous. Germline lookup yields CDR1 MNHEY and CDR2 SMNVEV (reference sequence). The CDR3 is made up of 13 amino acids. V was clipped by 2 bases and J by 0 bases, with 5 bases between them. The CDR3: CASSLQDSYEQYF. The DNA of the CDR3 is TGTGCCAGCAGTTTACAGGACTCCTACGAGCAGTACTTC.

CDR3 loop: CASSTSAGSNQPQHF. CDR3 sequence (DNA): TGTGCCAGTAGTACCTCCGCAGGTAGCAATCAGCCCCAGCATTTT. The genes are TRBV19 and TRBJ1-5; D is unclear. Per germline, CDR1 LNHDA and CDR2 SQIVND (reference sequence). The CDR3 has 15 residues. The V end lost 4 bases, the J end lost 0 bases, and 10 bases lay between the germline ends.

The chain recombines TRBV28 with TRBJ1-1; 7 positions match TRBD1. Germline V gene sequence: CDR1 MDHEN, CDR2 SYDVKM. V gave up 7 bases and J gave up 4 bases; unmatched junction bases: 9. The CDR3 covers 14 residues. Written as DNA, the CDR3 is TGTGCCAGCACCCAGGGGGGGGGCGCCACTGAAGCTTTCTTT. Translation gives CASTQGGGATEAFF.

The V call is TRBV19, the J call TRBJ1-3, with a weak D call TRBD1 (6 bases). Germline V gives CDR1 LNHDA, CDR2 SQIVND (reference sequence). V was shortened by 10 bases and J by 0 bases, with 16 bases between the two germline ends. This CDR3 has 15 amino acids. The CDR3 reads CATRSQGSSGNTIYF. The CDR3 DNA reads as TGTGCCACCCGATCTCAGGGGAGCTCTGGAAACACCATATATTTT.

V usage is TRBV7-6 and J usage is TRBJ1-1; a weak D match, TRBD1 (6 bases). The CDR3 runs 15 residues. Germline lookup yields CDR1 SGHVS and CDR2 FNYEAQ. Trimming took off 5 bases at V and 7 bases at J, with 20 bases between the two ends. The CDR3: CASSMLLTGRFEAFF. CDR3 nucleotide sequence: TGTGCCAGCAGCATGCTCCTGACAGGACGTTTTGAAGCTTTCTTT.

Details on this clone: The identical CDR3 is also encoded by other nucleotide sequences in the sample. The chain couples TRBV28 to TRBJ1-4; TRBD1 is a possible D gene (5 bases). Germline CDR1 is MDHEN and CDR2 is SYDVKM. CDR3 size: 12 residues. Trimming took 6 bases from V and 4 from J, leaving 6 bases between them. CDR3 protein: CASRTVNEKLFF. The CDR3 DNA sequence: TGTGCCAGCAGGACAGTTAATGAAAAACTGTTTTTT.

CDR3 sequence (DNA): TGTGCCAGCCGAATGGTAGCGGGAGCAGATACGCAGTATTTT. Translation gives CASRMVAGADTQYF. V is TRBV6-5 and J is TRBJ2-3, with 9 positions matching TRBD2. This CDR3 region has 14 residues. Unmatched junction bases numbered 7, after V lost 8 bases and J lost 4 bases. Per the germline V gene, CDR1 is MNHEY and CDR2 is SVGAGI.